This T cell receptor (beta chain) was identified in a study of control samples from healthy donors and cancer patients. The CDR3 is 15 residues long. With V trimmed by 3 bases and J by 7 bases, 11 bases remained unmatched. The germline V gene encodes CDR1 DFQATT and CDR2 SNEGSKA (reference sequence). The table came from immunoSEQ multiplex PCR; TCRdb's copy has only in-frame clones and leaves some out. The sample shows about 34,000 clones, around 86% of them seen only once. The sequencing sample was made of PBMCs. This chain joins TRBV20-1 and TRBJ2-1, with 8 bases fitting TRBD2. The clonotype originates from a woman aged 40 to 50 with lung cancer. The CDR3 region has the DNA TGCAGTGCTAGTCTGGGACTAGTCTCTTTGAATGAGCAGTTCTTC. This codes for CSASLGLVSLNEQFF.